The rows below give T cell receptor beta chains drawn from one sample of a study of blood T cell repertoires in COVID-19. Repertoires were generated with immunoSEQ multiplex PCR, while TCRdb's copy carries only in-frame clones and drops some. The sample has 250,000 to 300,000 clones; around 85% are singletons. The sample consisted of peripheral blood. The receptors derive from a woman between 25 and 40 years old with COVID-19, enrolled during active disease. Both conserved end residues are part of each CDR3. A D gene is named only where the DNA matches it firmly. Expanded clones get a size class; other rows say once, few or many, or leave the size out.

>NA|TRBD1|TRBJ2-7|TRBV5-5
CASSLVRGTYEQYF
TGTGCCAGCAGCTTGGTCAGGGGGACCTACGAGCAGTACTTC
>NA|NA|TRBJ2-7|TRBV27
CASSLSASSYEQYF
TGTGCCAGCAGTTTATCGGCCAGCTCCTACGAGCAGTACTTC
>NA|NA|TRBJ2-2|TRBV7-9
CASLTATGELFF
TGTGCCAGCTTAACAGCCACCGGGGAGCTGTTTTTT
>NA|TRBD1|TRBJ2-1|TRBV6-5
CASTSDRGPINEQFF
TGTGCCAGCACCTCGGACAGGGGGCCGATCAATGAGCAGTTCTTC
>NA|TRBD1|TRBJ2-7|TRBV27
CASGPTGAGYEQYF
TGTGCCAGCGGACCGACAGGGGCCGGCTACGAGCAGTACTTC
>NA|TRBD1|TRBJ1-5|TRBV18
CASSPPVTQGATDNQPQHF
TGTGCCAGCTCACCACCGGTCACACAGGGGGCAACGGACAATCAGCCCCAGCATTTT
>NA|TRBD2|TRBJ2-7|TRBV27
CASSWTGTSGGSSYEQYF
TGTGCCAGCAGTTGGACCGGGACTAGCGGGGGAAGCTCCTACGAGCAGTACTTC
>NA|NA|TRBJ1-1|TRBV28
CATEWRGGTEAFF
TGTGCCACAGAGTGGAGGGGGGGCACTGAAGCTTTCTTT
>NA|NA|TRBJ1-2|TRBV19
CASSTARLGGYTF
TGTGCCAGTAGCACCGCGCGGTTAGGTGGCTACACCTTC
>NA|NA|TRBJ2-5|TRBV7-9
CASSFVQGGEETQYF
TGTGCCAGCAGCTTCGTACAGGGGGGGGAAGAGACCCAGTACTTC
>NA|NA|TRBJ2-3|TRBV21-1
CASNMRSGGDSSTDTQYF
TGTGCCAGCAATATGCGGAGCGGGGGGGACTCTAGCACAGATACGCAGTATTTT
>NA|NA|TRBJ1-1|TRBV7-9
CASSPSTEAFF
TGTGCCAGCAGCCCTTCGACTGAAGCTTTCTTT
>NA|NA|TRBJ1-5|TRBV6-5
CASSYRHSPGQPQHF
TGTGCCAGCAGTTACCGACACTCCCCAGGGCAGCCCCAGCATTTT
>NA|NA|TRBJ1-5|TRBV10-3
CAISRNAGGSNQPQHF
TGTGCCATCAGCCGAAACGCCGGGGGGAGCAATCAGCCCCAGCATTTT
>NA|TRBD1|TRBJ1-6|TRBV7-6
CASSLVAMGTGLSPLHF
TGTGCCAGCAGCTTAGTAGCCATGGGGACAGGGCTTTCACCCCTCCACTTT
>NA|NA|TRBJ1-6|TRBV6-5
CASTAGYYNSPLHF
TGTGCCAGCACGGCAGGTTATTATAATTCACCCCTCCACTTT
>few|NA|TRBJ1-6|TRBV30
CAWSALTGRNSPLHF
TGTGCCTGGAGTGCCCTAACAGGGCGGAATTCACCCCTCCACTTT
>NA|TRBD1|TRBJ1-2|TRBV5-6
CASSLRQGAVWYGYTF
TGTGCCAGCAGCTTGCGCCAGGGGGCAGTTTGGTATGGCTACACCTTC
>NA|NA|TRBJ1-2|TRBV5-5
CASSLPGRRLYGYTF
TGTGCCAGCAGCTTACCGGGAAGGCGGCTCTACGGCTACACCTTC
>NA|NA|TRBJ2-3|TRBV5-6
CASSLWDGGPSTDTQYF
TGTGCCAGCAGCTTGTGGGACGGAGGGCCTTCCACAGATACGCAGTATTTT
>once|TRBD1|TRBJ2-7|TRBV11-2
CASSQGGHEQYF
TGTGCCAGCAGTCAAGGGGGCCACGAGCAGTACTTC
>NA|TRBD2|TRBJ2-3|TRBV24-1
CATGAGGTDTQYF
TGTGCCACAGGAGCGGGGGGCACAGATACGCAGTATTTT
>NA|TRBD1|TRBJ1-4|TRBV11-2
CASSTGQGDEKLFF
TGTGCCAGCAGCACCGGACAGGGGGATGAAAAACTGTTTTTT
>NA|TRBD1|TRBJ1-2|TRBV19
CASSMSTGSVYGYTF
TGTGCCAGTAGTATGTCGACAGGGTCGGTCTATGGCTACACCTTC
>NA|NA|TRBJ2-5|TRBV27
CASSPQGGWETQYF
TGTGCCAGCAGTCCTCAGGGGGGATGGGAGACCCAGTACTTC
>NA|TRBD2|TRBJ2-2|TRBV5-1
CASSDRDYSNTGELFF
TGCGCCAGCAGCGACCGGGACTACTCGAACACCGGGGAGCTGTTTTTT
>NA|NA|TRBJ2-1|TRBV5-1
CASSLERGNEQFF
TGCGCCAGCAGCTTGGAACGGGGCAATGAGCAGTTCTTC
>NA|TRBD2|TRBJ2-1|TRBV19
CASSMVGLAGGNNEQFF
TGTGCCAGTAGTATGGTCGGACTAGCGGGGGGGAACAATGAGCAGTTCTTC
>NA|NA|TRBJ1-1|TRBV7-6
CASSLGEGAVTEAFF
TGTGCCAGCAGCTTAGGGGAGGGAGCTGTAACTGAAGCTTTCTTT
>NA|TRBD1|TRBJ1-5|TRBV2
CASSGGTGRGGSNQPQHF
TGTGCCAGCAGCGGAGGGACAGGGAGGGGAGGAAGCAATCAGCCCCAGCATTTT
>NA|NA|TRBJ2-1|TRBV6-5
CASSFSGSSYNEQFF
TGTGCCAGCAGCTTTAGCGGTAGCTCCTACAATGAGCAGTTCTTC
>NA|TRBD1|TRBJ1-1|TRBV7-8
CASSLLQGFTEAFF
TGTGCCAGCAGCTTACTACAGGGGTTCACTGAAGCTTTCTTT
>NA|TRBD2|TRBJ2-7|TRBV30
CAWGDYSYEQYF
TGTGCCTGGGGGGACTACTCCTACGAGCAGTACTTC
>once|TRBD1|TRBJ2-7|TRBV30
CAWREKGQGVEQYF
TGTGCCTGGAGGGAAAAGGGCCAGGGGGTTGAGCAGTACTTC
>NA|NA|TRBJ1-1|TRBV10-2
CASRGQGTAFF
TGCGCCAGCAGGGGTCAGGGGACGGCTTTCTTT
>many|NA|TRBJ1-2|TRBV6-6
CASRGGSRTYGYTF
TGTGCCAGCAGGGGAGGGAGTCGAACGTATGGCTACACCTTC
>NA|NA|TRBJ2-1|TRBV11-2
CASSFRGGGSPYNEQFF
TGTGCCAGCAGCTTCCGGGGTGGGGGGTCACCCTACAATGAGCAGTTCTTC
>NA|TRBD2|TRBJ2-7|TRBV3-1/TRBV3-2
CASSQDLTGGDSYEQYF
TGTGCCAGCAGCCAAGACCTCACGGGGGGGGACTCCTACGAGCAGTACTTC
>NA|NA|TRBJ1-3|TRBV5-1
CASSFWPGEGSGNTIYF
TGCGCCAGCAGCTTCTGGCCGGGAGAGGGATCTGGAAACACCATATATTTT
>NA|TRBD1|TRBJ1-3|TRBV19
CASSSLGTGGPGNTIYF
TGTGCCAGTAGTTCACTCGGGACAGGTGGGCCTGGAAACACCATATATTTT
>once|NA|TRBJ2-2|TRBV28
CASSPRGRGPRAGELFF
TGTGCCAGCAGTCCCAGGGGTCGTGGACCCAGGGCCGGGGAGCTGTTTTTT
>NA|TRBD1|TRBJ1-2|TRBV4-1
CASSLQEMTGGYGYTF
TGCGCCAGCAGCTTACAGGAGATGACAGGGGGGTATGGCTACACCTTC
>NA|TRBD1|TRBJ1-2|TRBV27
CASSWSGQGFYGYTF
TGTGCCAGCAGTTGGTCGGGACAGGGCTTCTATGGCTACACCTTC
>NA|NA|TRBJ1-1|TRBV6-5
CASSLVMNTEAFF
TGTGCCAGCAGTCTCGTTATGAACACTGAAGCTTTCTTT
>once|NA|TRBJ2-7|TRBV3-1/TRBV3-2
CASSRKQKEQYF
TGTGCCAGCAGCCGGAAACAGAAGGAGCAGTACTTC
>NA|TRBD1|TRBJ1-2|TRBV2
CASSVTGINGYTF
TGTGCCAGCAGTGTGACAGGGATCAACGGCTACACCTTC
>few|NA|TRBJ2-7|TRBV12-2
CASRLVQDEQYF
TGTGCAAGTCGCTTAGTTCAGGACGAGCAGTACTTC
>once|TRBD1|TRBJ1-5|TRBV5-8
CASSLADRETQPQHF
TGTGCCAGCAGCTTGGCGGACAGGGAGACTCAGCCCCAGCATTTT
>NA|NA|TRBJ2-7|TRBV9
CASSGQSYEQYF
TGTGCCAGCAGCGGCCAGTCCTACGAGCAGTACTTC
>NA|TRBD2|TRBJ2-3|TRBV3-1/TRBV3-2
CASSQDVGGGPQYF
TGTGCCAGCAGCCAAGATGTCGGGGGGGGCCCGCAGTATTTT
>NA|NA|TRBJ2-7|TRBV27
CASSLIGRTYEQYF
TGTGCCAGCAGTTTAATTGGCAGAACCTACGAGCAGTACTTC
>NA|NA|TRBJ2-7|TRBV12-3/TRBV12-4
CASSLGGGYEQYF
TGTGCCAGCAGTTTGGGGGGAGGCTACGAGCAGTACTTC
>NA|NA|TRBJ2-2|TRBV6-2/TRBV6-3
CASSYLAGELFF
TGTGCCAGCAGTTATCTAGCCGGGGAGCTGTTTTTT